These 27 T cell receptor delta chains were sequenced from one sample in a study of gamma-delta T cells after stem cell transplantation. TCRdb called clones anew from the RT-PCR reads with CATT. The sample holds about 2,800 delta-chain clones, approximately 20% seen once. Sequencing used gamma-delta T cells. These receptors all come from a human donor. It is not recorded whose cells these are; they may come from a transplant donor.

This clone was counted between two and nine times. CDR3 residues: CACAALGDTSSSWDTRQMFF. The CDR3 DNA follows: TGTGCCTGTGCCGCACTGGGGGATACCTCAAGCTCCTGGGACACCCGACAGATGTTTTTC. V usage is TRDV2 and J usage is TRDJ3; the match to TRDD3 covers 12 bases. Germline CDR1 is GEAIGNYY and CDR2 is EKD. The CDR3 contains 20 residues. The ends lost 5 bases at V and 0 bases at J; junction bases unmatched: 10.

By its share, this clone is medium-sized. The rearrangement uses TRDV2 and TRDJ1; maybe TRDD3 (6 bases). V was cut by 4 bases and J by 4 bases, with 15 bases left in between. The V gene's germline CDR1 is GEAIGNYY and CDR2 EKD. The CDR3 has 14 residues. CDR3 nucleotide sequence: TGTGCCTGTGATCCCGTACTGGGAGTCGATAAACTCATCTTT. As protein: CACDPVLGVDKLIF.

This clone is deemed medium-sized. The CDR3 DNA is TGTGCCTGTGACACCGTCTCCGTACTGGGGGATACGCGCGATAAACTCATCTTT. Translated: CACDTVSVLGDTRDKLIF. This sequence joins TRDV2 and TRDJ1; 13 bases line up with TRDD3. Trimming took 0 bases from V and 4 from J; bases not matched to a gene: 10. The CDR3 contains 18 residues. Per the germline V gene, CDR1 is GEAIGNYY and CDR2 is EKD.

The chain combines TRDV2 with TRDJ3; TRDD3 matches at 12 bases. CDR3 length: 20 amino acids. Germline V lookup: CDR1 GEAIGNYY, CDR2 EKD. The V segment lost 2 bases and the J segment 0 bases; nucleotides outside the gene matches: 7. The CDR3 spells CACDRLGDTRPSWDTRQMFF. Written as DNA, the CDR3 is TGTGCCTGTGACAGACTGGGGGATACTAGGCCCTCCTGGGACACCCGACAGATGTTTTTC.

As for this clone: Other DNA sequences in this sample translate to the same CDR3. The chain carries TRDV2 and TRDJ1; TRDD3 matches at 13 bases. The CDR3 extends over 22 amino acids. The J segment lost 1 base and the V segment lost 0 bases, leaving 19 bases of the junction unmatched. CDR1 is GEAIGNYY, CDR2 EKD, per germline. The CDR3 region has the DNA TGTGCCTGTGACACCCTCGGACCCCCCTTACTGGGGGATACGGCTGCCACCGATAAACTCATCTTT. Protein: CACDTLGPPLLGDTAATDKLIF.

This clone was seen a handful of times. The chain carries TRDV2 and TRDJ1; 9 positions agree with TRDD3. The length of the CDR3 is 14 residues. Trimming cost V 7 bases and J 3 bases; bases outside gene matches: 8. Germline V gene sequence: CDR1 GEAIGNYY, CDR2 EKD. CDR3 sequence reads: CACQPLGDSDKLIF. As DNA, the CDR3 is TGTGCCTGCCAACCTCTGGGGGATTCCGATAAACTCATCTTT.

Notes on this clone: TCRdb's protein, taken from a much larger clone, differs from this DNA's translation at residue 12, likely owing to a read error; the protein displayed comes from the DNA. The V call is TRDV2, the J call TRDJ1; D is perhaps TRDD3 (5 bases). The CDR3 has 17 residues. V was cut by 2 bases and J by 3 bases, with 21 bases left in between. Germline loops: CDR1 GEAIGNYY, CDR2 EKD. The chain's CDR3 is CACDMVTGRAGPDKLIF. The CDR3 DNA reads as TGTGCCTGTGACATGGTAACTGGCCGCGCCGGCCCCGATAAACTCATCTTT.

This clone is medium-sized. The chain recombines TRDV2 with TRDJ1; D might be TRDD3 (6 bases). In germline, CDR1 is GEAIGNYY, CDR2 EKD. This CDR3 has 16 amino acids. V lost 0 bases, J lost 0 bases, and 13 bases lay in between. The CDR3 bases are TGTGCCTGTGACACCGTGGGGGTAAGAGACACCGATAAACTCATCTTT. Residues: CACDTVGVRDTDKLIF.

By sample fraction, this clone is medium-sized. The CDR3 region has the DNA TGTGCCTGTGACAGTCTACTTCCTCTAAGTACTGGGGGATACGGGGCCACCGATAAACTCATCTTT. This codes for CACDSLLPLSTGGYGATDKLIF. The chain joins TRDV2 to TRDJ1, with 13 bases identical to TRDD3. V trimming: 2 bases; J trimming: 1 base; junction bases outside the gene matches: 21. The germline gives CDR1 GEAIGNYY, CDR2 EKD. The CDR3 totals 22 residues.

This clone qualifies as medium-sized. The chain uses TRDV2 and TRDJ3; 13 bases fit TRDD3. J lost 0 bases, V lost 3 bases, and 7 bases had no gene match. Germline loops: CDR1 GEAIGNYY, CDR2 EKD. The CDR3 is 20 residues long. CDR3 residues: CACDPLLGDTLSWDTRQMFF. As DNA, the CDR3 is TGTGCCTGTGACCCCCTACTGGGGGATACGCTCTCCTGGGACACCCGACAGATGTTTTTC.

As to this clone: A far larger clone is one nucleotide away, so this likely arose from a read error. The chain combines TRDV2 with TRDJ3, with TRDD3 matching 9 bases. CDR3 size: 22 residues. Germline-derived CDR1 and CDR2 are GEAIGNYY and EKD. Here the CDR3 reads CACDTIATGGKKGSRDTRQMFF. The CDR3 DNA is TGTGCCTGTGACACTATTGCAACTGGGGGAAAAAAGGGCTCCCGGGACACCCGACAGATGTTTTTC.

This clone is large (0.1 to 1%) in the sample. The CDR3 sequence is CACDTISRGDTDKLIF. In DNA form, the CDR3 reads TGTGCCTGTGACACCATCAGCAGGGGGGACACCGATAAACTCATCTTT. The chain recombines TRDV2 with TRDJ1, with D possibly being TRDD3 (5 bases). The length of the CDR3 is 16 residues. V dropped 0 bases and J dropped 0 bases, with 13 bases sitting between them. The germline V gene has CDR1 GEAIGNYY and CDR2 EKD.

This chain connects TRDV2 to TRDJ1; TRDD3 matches at 13 bases. The CDR3 runs to 21 residues. Germline V gene data show CDR1 as GEAIGNYY and CDR2 as EKD. J was trimmed by 5 bases and V by 0 bases; bases with no gene match: 20. The CDR3 DNA is TGTGCCTGTGACACCACCTGGCCTCTTATACTGGGGGATACGCGCATGGATAAACTCATCTTT. This encodes CACDTTWPLILGDTRMDKLIF.

As for this clone: TCRdb attributes to this sequence the protein of a much larger clone, which differs from the DNA translation at residue 5; a read error is likely, and the protein displayed is translated from the DNA. The chain recombines TRDV2 with TRDJ1; the match to TRDD3 covers 7 bases. The CDR3 extends over 17 amino acids. V trimming: 2 bases; J trimming: 0 bases; junction bases outside the gene matches: 11. Looked up from germline, CDR1 is GEAIGNYY and CDR2 is EKD. CDR3 DNA: TGTGCCTGTGACAGTCTGGGGGCAGAAGGATACACCGATAAACTCATCTTT. Protein product: CACDSLGAEGYTDKLIF.

As to this clone: For this DNA, TCRdb reports the protein of a much larger clone, which diverges at residue 14, most likely from a read error; the protein presented here is translated directly from the DNA. V is TRDV2 and J is TRDJ1; D is unresolved. The CDR3 extends over 17 amino acids. The germline V gene has CDR1 GEAIGNYY and CDR2 EKD. In DNA form, the CDR3 reads TGTGCCTGTGACACGGTCGCAAGGTTTCGAGACACCGATCAACTCATCTTT. Its protein is CACDTVARFRDTDQLIF.

This clone was seen only a few times. This is likely an artifact of a read error, given a far larger clone one base away. The chain recombines TRDV2 with TRDJ1, with 13 bases aligning to TRDD3. This CDR3 has 21 residues. The germline V gene has CDR1 GEAIGNYY and CDR2 EKD. CDR3 DNA: TGTGCCTGTGACACCTTATACACTGGGGGATACGAAGTGTTTAACACCGAAAAACTCATCTTT. It yields the protein CACDTLYTGGYEVFNTEKLIF.

To note about this clone: A read error is possible here, since a much larger clone lies one base away. The chain has TRDV2 and TRDJ1; 9 bases are shared with TRDD3. This CDR3 is 17 amino acids long. The germline V gene encodes CDR1 GEAIGNYY and CDR2 EKD. The CDR3, as DNA: TGTGCCTATGACACGTTACTGGGGGAGACGTACACCGATAAACTCATCTTT. Amino acids: CAYDTLLGETYTDKLIF.

A remark on this clone: Given a much more abundant clone one base away, this may be a read error. This chain connects TRDV2 to TRDJ3; 8 nucleotides agree with TRDD3. CDR3 size: 21 residues. Germline V gene sequence: CDR1 GEAIGNYY, CDR2 EKD. The CDR3 loop is CACDTVVELGGNTWDPRQMFF. CDR3 DNA: TGTGCCTGTGACACGGTAGTCGAACTGGGGGGCAACACCTGGGACCCCCGACAGATGTTTTTC.

This clone was observed once. TCRdb has a much larger clone's protein, which differs at residue 8 from the translation of this DNA, likely because of a read error; what is shown is the protein translated from the DNA. The chain couples TRDV2 to TRDJ1, with TRDD3 matching over 8 bases. The CDR3 is 17 residues long. Per the germline V gene, CDR1 is GEAIGNYY and CDR2 is EKD. The junction had 9 bases not matched to a gene; V was cut back by 1 base and J by 0 bases. The CDR3 DNA sequence: TGTGCCTGTGACACGCTGGGGGAACAACGGTACACCGATAAACTCATCTTT. Its translation: CACDTLGEQRYTDKLIF.

By its share, this clone is medium-sized. J is TRDJ1 and V is TRDV2; 12 nucleotides match TRDD3. The CDR3 totals 20 residues. Looked up from germline, CDR1 is GEAIGNYY and CDR2 is EKD. V shed 3 bases and J 0 bases; nucleotides not matched to a gene: 16. The CDR3 region is CACDQIRTGGYTENTDKLIF. The DNA of the CDR3 is TGTGCCTGTGACCAAATCCGTACTGGGGGATACACGGAAAACACCGATAAACTCATCTTT.

Comments on this clone: It differs at one base from a far larger clone, so likely a read error. The rearrangement uses TRDV2 and TRDJ1, with 13 bases matching TRDD3. From germline, CDR1 is GEAIGNYY and CDR2 EKD. The CDR3 loop spans 23 amino acids. The V and J ends lost 0 bases and 0 bases, in that order; junction bases with no gene match: 21. This CDR3 is CACDTLGPTLLGDTLQYTDKLIF. The CDR3 DNA reads TGTGCCTGTGACACCCTCGGGCCCACCTTACTGGGGGATACGCTTCAGTACACCGATAAACTCATCTTT.

In its sample, this clone ranks as medium-sized. This chain connects TRDV2 to TRDJ1; 11 nucleotides align to TRDD3. This CDR3 is built from 16 residues. The ends lost 3 bases at V and 3 bases at J; junction bases unmatched: 8. Germline assignment: CDR1 GEAIGNYY and CDR2 EKD. In DNA form, the CDR3 reads TGTGCCTGTGACCCCCTCTGGGGGATACAAGCCGATAAACTCATCTTT. Its protein is CACDPLWGIQADKLIF.

Within the sample, this clone is medium-sized (0.01 to 0.1%). This rearrangement joins TRDV2 to TRDJ1, with D perhaps TRDD3 (5 bases). CDR3 length: 16 amino acids. Germline V gives CDR1 GEAIGNYY, CDR2 EKD. V was pared by 0 bases and J by 0 bases, with 13 bases between. CDR3 protein: CACDTVGDKNTDKLIF. The CDR3 DNA sequence: TGTGCCTGTGACACCGTCGGGGACAAGAACACCGATAAACTCATCTTT.

In its sample, this clone is medium-sized. The chain has TRDV2 and TRDJ1, with TRDD3 identical over 9 bases. V gave up 0 bases and J gave up 2 bases; unmatched junction bases: 3. The length of the CDR3 is 15 residues. Looked up from germline, CDR1 is GEAIGNYY and CDR2 is EKD. The CDR3 here is CACDTWGIETDKLIF. CDR3 in DNA: TGTGCCTGTGACACCTGGGGGATAGAGACCGATAAACTCATCTTT.

Only a few counts were recorded for this clone. TCRdb's protein, taken from a much larger clone, differs from this DNA's translation at residue 5, likely owing to a read error; the protein displayed comes from the DNA. The rearrangement joins TRDV2 to TRDJ1; D is undetermined. This CDR3 spans 16 amino acids. Germline assignment: CDR1 GEAIGNYY and CDR2 EKD. Between the trimmed V and J ends, which lost 3 bases and 0 bases, there was a span of 16 bases. CDR3: CACDPLAASDTDKLIF. CDR3 bases: TGTGCCTGTGACCCCCTAGCTGCGTCGGACACCGATAAACTCATCTTT.

Points on this clone: TCRdb lists the protein of a much larger clone for this DNA, which differs at residue 15, so this is likely a read error; the protein given here is translated from the DNA itself. V and J are TRDV2 and TRDJ1; TRDD3 agrees at 12 bases. Looked up from germline, CDR1 is GEAIGNYY and CDR2 is EKD. The CDR3 length is 17 residues. In DNA form, the CDR3 reads TGTGCCTGTGACACCTTACTGGGGGATACTTACACCGATAAAATCATCTTT. It encodes CACDTLLGDTYTDKIIF.

In regard to this clone: With a much larger clone just one base away, this may be a read error. The V gene is TRDV1, the J gene TRDJ1; 9 bases match TRDD3. This CDR3 spans 22 amino acids. With 3 bases clipped from V and 0 bases from J, the junction kept 23 bases outside the gene matches. CDR1 is TSWWSYY, CDR2 QGS, per germline. CDR3 sequence reads: CALGELRRSLGDFRRYTDKLIF. CDR3 DNA sequence: TGTGCTCTTGGGGAGCTTCGAAGGAGCCTGGGGGATTTTAGAAGGTACACCGATAAACTCATCTTT.